These T cell receptor beta chains were read from a single sample in a study of T cell responses to AZD1222 COVID-19 vaccine. Assay used: immunoSEQ multiplex PCR; TCRdb lists only in-frame clones, some missing. Among 150,000 or so clones listed, just over 90% were seen once. The sample in question was peripheral blood, obtained on day 0 of AZD1222 vaccination. Every receptor here comes from an adult in good health. CDR3s include the opening cysteine and the closing phenylalanine or tryptophan. A D gene is named only where the DNA matches it firmly. The size entry is marked missing in some rows and otherwise reads once, few, many or a size class.

d_gene: .
v_gene: TRBV7-8
j_gene: TRBJ1-2
abundance: .
CDR3aa: CASSLDWGSYGYTF
CDR3nt: TGTGCCAGCAGCTTAGATTGGGGGAGCTATGGCTACACCTTC

d_gene: .
v_gene: TRBV3-1/TRBV3-2
j_gene: TRBJ1-4
abundance: once
CDR3aa: CASSPGAATNEKLFF
CDR3nt: TGTGCCAGCAGCCCCGGAGCAGCAACTAATGAAAAACTGTTTTTT

d_gene: TRBD1
v_gene: TRBV7-9
j_gene: TRBJ1-5
abundance: few
CDR3aa: CASSPQGAPDQPQHF
CDR3nt: TGTGCCAGCAGCCCACAGGGGGCGCCGGATCAGCCCCAGCATTTT

d_gene: .
v_gene: TRBV29-1
j_gene: TRBJ2-5
abundance: .
CDR3aa: CSVGGSQETQYF
CDR3nt: TGCAGCGTGGGGGGAAGCCAAGAGACCCAGTACTTC

d_gene: TRBD1
v_gene: TRBV5-5
j_gene: TRBJ2-7
abundance: .
CDR3aa: CASSAWTGFGYEQYF
CDR3nt: TGTGCCAGCAGCGCGTGGACAGGGTTCGGCTACGAGCAGTACTTC

d_gene: .
v_gene: TRBV9
j_gene: TRBJ2-7
abundance: .
CDR3aa: CASSVRPQGVGEQYF
CDR3nt: TGTGCCAGCAGCGTCAGACCACAGGGAGTTGGCGAGCAGTACTTC

d_gene: TRBD1
v_gene: TRBV2
j_gene: TRBJ2-1
abundance: few
CDR3aa: CASSPDRAANEQFF
CDR3nt: TGTGCCAGCAGCCCCGACAGGGCAGCCAATGAGCAGTTCTTC

d_gene: TRBD2
v_gene: TRBV6-2/TRBV6-3
j_gene: TRBJ2-5
abundance: .
CDR3aa: CASSGLAGGNQETQYF
CDR3nt: TGTGCCAGCAGCGGACTAGCGGGGGGGAACCAAGAGACCCAGTACTTC

d_gene: .
v_gene: TRBV4-3
j_gene: TRBJ2-7
abundance: .
CDR3aa: CASSQDMGVAYEQYF
CDR3nt: TGCGCCAGCAGCCAAGATATGGGCGTCGCCTACGAGCAGTACTTC

d_gene: TRBD2
v_gene: TRBV6-5
j_gene: TRBJ2-1
abundance: .
CDR3aa: CASSYGGLAENEQFF
CDR3nt: TGTGCCAGCAGTTACGGGGGACTAGCGGAAAATGAGCAGTTCTTC

d_gene: TRBD1
v_gene: TRBV2
j_gene: TRBJ1-5
abundance: .
CDR3aa: CASSEWNRGNQPQHF
CDR3nt: TGTGCCAGCAGTGAATGGAACAGGGGGAATCAGCCCCAGCATTTT

d_gene: .
v_gene: TRBV10-3
j_gene: TRBJ1-6
abundance: .
CDR3aa: CAISETRGSSNSPLHF
CDR3nt: TGTGCCATCAGTGAGACCCGGGGGTCCTCTAATTCACCCCTCCACTTT

d_gene: .
v_gene: TRBV7-2
j_gene: TRBJ1-4
abundance: .
CDR3aa: CASSLRPGHLGEKLFF
CDR3nt: TGTGCCAGCAGCTTGAGGCCGGGCCATTTGGGTGAAAAACTGTTTTTT

d_gene: .
v_gene: TRBV3-1/TRBV3-2
j_gene: TRBJ1-1
abundance: .
CDR3aa: CASSQHGGENTEAFF
CDR3nt: TGTGCCAGCAGCCAACATGGGGGTGAGAACACTGAAGCTTTCTTT

d_gene: TRBD2
v_gene: TRBV7-9
j_gene: TRBJ2-5
abundance: .
CDR3aa: CASSLARLAGAETQYF
CDR3nt: TGTGCCAGCAGCTTAGCGCGGCTAGCGGGGGCAGAGACCCAGTACTTC

d_gene: TRBD1
v_gene: TRBV11-2
j_gene: TRBJ2-7
abundance: .
CDR3aa: CASSLGTGLSYEQYF
CDR3nt: TGTGCCAGCAGCTTAGGGACAGGCCTTTCCTACGAGCAGTACTTC

d_gene: .
v_gene: TRBV29-1
j_gene: TRBJ2-3
abundance: .
CDR3aa: CSVGRGPRTDTQYF
CDR3nt: TGCAGCGTTGGGCGGGGGCCCCGCACAGATACGCAGTATTTT

d_gene: .
v_gene: TRBV5-1
j_gene: TRBJ2-3
abundance: .
CDR3aa: CASSFSTGLGGDTQYF
CDR3nt: TGCGCCAGCAGCTTTTCCACCGGACTGGGGGGAGATACGCAGTATTTT

d_gene: .
v_gene: TRBV27
j_gene: TRBJ1-3
abundance: few
CDR3aa: CASSLGFGNTIYF
CDR3nt: TGTGCCAGCAGTTTGGGTTTTGGAAACACCATATATTTT

d_gene: .
v_gene: TRBV6-5
j_gene: TRBJ1-5
abundance: .
CDR3aa: CASTQSQGLGLPQHF
CDR3nt: TGTGCCAGCACCCAGTCCCAGGGACTAGGGCTGCCCCAGCATTTT

d_gene: TRBD2
v_gene: TRBV5-4
j_gene: TRBJ2-3
abundance: .
CDR3aa: CASSRGGPPSTDTQYF
CDR3nt: TGTGCCAGCAGCCGCGGGGGACCTCCTAGCACAGATACGCAGTATTTT

d_gene: TRBD1
v_gene: TRBV19
j_gene: TRBJ1-1
abundance: .
CDR3aa: CASSKRTGGSTEAFF
CDR3nt: TGTGCCAGTAGTAAGCGGACAGGGGGATCAACTGAAGCTTTCTTT

d_gene: .
v_gene: TRBV18
j_gene: TRBJ1-1
abundance: once
CDR3aa: CASSATGYRAEAFF
CDR3nt: TGTGCCAGCTCAGCAACGGGCTACAGGGCTGAAGCTTTCTTT

d_gene: .
v_gene: TRBV5-1
j_gene: TRBJ2-5
abundance: .
CDR3aa: CASSYQETETQYF
CDR3nt: TGCGCCAGCAGCTACCAGGAGACGGAGACCCAGTACTTC

d_gene: .
v_gene: TRBV11-3
j_gene: TRBJ2-5
abundance: .
CDR3aa: CASSLAGNTGVETQYF
CDR3nt: TGTGCCAGCAGCTTGGCAGGGAATACGGGGGTAGAGACCCAGTACTTC

d_gene: .
v_gene: TRBV5-4
j_gene: TRBJ2-5
abundance: .
CDR3aa: CASSLGGRETQYF
CDR3nt: TGTGCCAGCAGCCTGGGGGGCCGGGAGACCCAGTACTTC

d_gene: TRBD1
v_gene: TRBV19
j_gene: TRBJ1-1
abundance: .
CDR3aa: CASSTGQGRTEAFF
CDR3nt: TGTGCCAGTAGTACGGGACAGGGGAGGACTGAAGCTTTCTTT

d_gene: .
v_gene: TRBV24-1
j_gene: TRBJ2-5
abundance: .
CDR3aa: CATSEIQGTRETQYF
CDR3nt: TGTGCCACCAGTGAGATACAGGGTACTAGGGAGACCCAGTACTTC

d_gene: .
v_gene: TRBV7-9
j_gene: TRBJ2-7
abundance: .
CDR3aa: CASSPMGGAPYEQYF
CDR3nt: TGTGCCAGCAGCCCAATGGGGGGGGCCCCCTACGAGCAGTACTTC

d_gene: .
v_gene: TRBV3-1/TRBV3-2
j_gene: TRBJ2-6
abundance: once
CDR3aa: CASSQELVLTF
CDR3nt: TGTGCCAGCAGCCAAGAGCTCGTCCTGACTTTC

d_gene: .
v_gene: TRBV10-2
j_gene: TRBJ2-1
abundance: .
CDR3aa: CASSESSHFVDEQFF
CDR3nt: TGCGCCAGCAGTGAGTCTAGCCATTTTGTAGATGAGCAGTTCTTC